This T cell receptor beta chain was identified in a study of beta chain features in type 1 diabetes. Sorting that relied on CD45RO/CCR7/CD25/CD127/CD95/CD27 yielded CD4+ naive, central memory, regulatory and stem cell-like memory cells. CDR3 length: 17 residues. CDR1 is SEHNR, CDR2 FQNEAQ, per germline (reference sequence). J was trimmed by 6 bases and V by 5 bases; bases with no gene match: 18. Isolated RNA was reverse transcribed in full, so expressed TCRB transcripts were sequenced. The data were produced by immunoSEQ multiplex PCR, yet TCRdb's version contains in-frame clones alone and is incomplete. Among under 450,000 clones listed, about 14% were seen once.

The chain has TRBV7-9 and TRBJ1-2; 7 positions match TRBD1. The TCR sequence derives from a man aged 25 to 45 in good health. Sequences were obtained from naive CD4+ T cells from blood. CDR3 sequence reads: CASSVIGRGKPINGYTF. Here the CDR3 DNA reads TGTGCCAGCAGCGTAATCGGCAGGGGGAAGCCTATAAATGGCTACACCTTC.